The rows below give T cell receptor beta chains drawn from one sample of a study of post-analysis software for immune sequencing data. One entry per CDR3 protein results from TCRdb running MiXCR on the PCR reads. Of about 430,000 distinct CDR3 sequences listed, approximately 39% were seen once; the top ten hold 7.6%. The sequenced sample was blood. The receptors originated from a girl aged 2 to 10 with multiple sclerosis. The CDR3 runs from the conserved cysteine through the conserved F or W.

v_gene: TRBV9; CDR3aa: CASSVGGPTREQFF
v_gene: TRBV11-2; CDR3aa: CASTYLGRNNSPLHF
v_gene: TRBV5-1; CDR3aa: CASRTGATNEKLFF
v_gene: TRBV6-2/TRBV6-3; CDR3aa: CASTHPRMKNTEAFF
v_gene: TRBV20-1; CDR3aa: CSASRDRVPDTQYF
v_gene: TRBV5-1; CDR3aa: CASSFGDVSYEQYF
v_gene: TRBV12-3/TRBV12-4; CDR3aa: CASSFPLGDRGREDGELFF
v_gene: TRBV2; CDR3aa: CASSEAQSGGRQPQHF
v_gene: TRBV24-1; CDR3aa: CATSDTGTVDTQYF
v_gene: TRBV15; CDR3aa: CATSTGGANEKLFF
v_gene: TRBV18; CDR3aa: CASSPPSSGDASEQYF